This T cell receptor beta chain derives from a study of cytomegalovirus exposure and HLA in healthy donors. Use of 60 Vbeta and 13 Jbeta primers characterized the PCR. The repertoire was sequenced with immunoSEQ multiplex PCR; TCRdb's copy has only in-frame clones and lacks some. Here the sample spans approximately 160,000 clones, approximately 80% being singletons. V lost 5 bases to trimming and J lost 1 base, with 9 bases between them. The CDR3 has 14 residues. From germline, CDR1 is MNHNY and CDR2 SVGAGI (reference sequence). The chain joins TRBV6-6 to TRBJ1-5, with D hard to call. The sequenced sample consisted of PBMCs. The sequence derives from a man aged 18 to 29 in good health and CMV-seronegative. CDR3 protein: CASSPSGSNQPQHF. The CDR3 nucleotides read TGTGCCAGCAGTCCCTCCGGGAGCAATCAGCCCCAGCATTTT.